The rows below give T cell receptor beta chains drawn from one sample of a study of OX40 agonist ivuxolimab in advanced cancers. TCRdb's copy holds only in-frame clones and misses some; the assay was immunoSEQ multiplex PCR. The sample lists about 46,000 clones, around 90% occurring once. The material was CD4+ or CD8+ T cells sorted from blood, obtained in a trial of the OX40 agonist ivuxolimab. These TCRs come from an adult with an advanced solid tumor such as melanoma, head and neck, liver or kidney cancer. Both conserved end residues are part of each CDR3. A D gene is named only where the DNA matches it firmly. Rows may omit the clone size; those that give it use once, few, many or a size class.

j_call: TRBJ1-1; d_call: NA; v_call: TRBV6-5; clone_size: NA; cdr3_aa: CASSKQGVTEAFF; cdr3_nt: TGTGCCAGCAGTAAACAGGGAGTCACTGAAGCTTTCTTT
j_call: TRBJ1-1; d_call: NA; v_call: TRBV27; clone_size: NA; cdr3_aa: CASSFRAQFMNTEAFF; cdr3_nt: TGTGCCAGCAGCTTTAGAGCACAGTTCATGAACACTGAAGCTTTCTTT
j_call: TRBJ2-1; d_call: NA; v_call: TRBV7-7; clone_size: NA; cdr3_aa: CASSLDLAGDLVFF; cdr3_nt: TGTGCTAGCAGCTTAGACTTGGCAGGCGACCTGGTGTTCTTC
j_call: TRBJ2-2; d_call: TRBD2; v_call: TRBV30; clone_size: few; cdr3_aa: CAWGPRPLAGLTGELFF; cdr3_nt: TGTGCCTGGGGTCCGAGGCCGCTAGCGGGATTGACCGGGGAGCTGTTTTTT
j_call: TRBJ1-3; d_call: NA; v_call: TRBV28; clone_size: NA; cdr3_aa: CASSLGGGNTIYF; cdr3_nt: TGTGCCAGCAGTTTAGGTGGTGGAAACACCATATATTTT
j_call: TRBJ2-7; d_call: NA; v_call: TRBV5-6; clone_size: NA; cdr3_aa: CASSLLGGSYEQYF; cdr3_nt: TGTGCCAGCAGCTTGTTAGGCGGTTCCTACGAGCAGTACTTC
j_call: TRBJ2-6; d_call: TRBD2; v_call: TRBV5-1; clone_size: NA; cdr3_aa: CASSLTIAGASGANVLTF; cdr3_nt: TGCGCCAGCAGCTTGACTATAGCGGGGGCATCTGGGGCCAACGTCCTGACTTTC
j_call: TRBJ2-1; d_call: NA; v_call: TRBV27; clone_size: NA; cdr3_aa: CASSTTINEQFF; cdr3_nt: TGTGCCAGCAGTACGACAATCAATGAGCAGTTCTTC
j_call: TRBJ2-2; d_call: NA; v_call: TRBV2; clone_size: NA; cdr3_aa: CASSEGLAGELFF; cdr3_nt: TGTGCCAGCAGTGAAGGGTTAGCCGGGGAGCTGTTTTTT
j_call: TRBJ2-5; d_call: NA; v_call: TRBV29-1; clone_size: NA; cdr3_aa: CSASQGQETQYF; cdr3_nt: TGCAGCGCCTCACAGGGTCAAGAGACCCAGTACTTC
j_call: TRBJ2-1; d_call: TRBD2; v_call: TRBV18; clone_size: once; cdr3_aa: CASSKAGEGSYNEQFF; cdr3_nt: TGTGCCAGCTCAAAAGCGGGGGAAGGCTCCTACAATGAGCAGTTCTTC
j_call: TRBJ2-1; d_call: TRBD2; v_call: TRBV7-3; clone_size: once; cdr3_aa: CASSLGTSGTSGQFF; cdr3_nt: TGTGCCAGCAGCTTAGGGACTAGCGGGACCTCCGGGCAGTTCTTC
j_call: TRBJ2-2; d_call: TRBD2; v_call: TRBV7-8; clone_size: NA; cdr3_aa: CASSLAAGYTGELFF; cdr3_nt: TGTGCCAGCAGCTTAGCAGCGGGATACACCGGGGAGCTGTTTTTT
j_call: TRBJ2-7; d_call: TRBD2; v_call: TRBV27; clone_size: NA; cdr3_aa: CASSLITSGSIPNEQYF; cdr3_nt: TGTGCCAGCAGTCTCATTACTAGCGGGAGCATTCCCAACGAGCAGTACTTC
j_call: TRBJ1-5; d_call: NA; v_call: TRBV7-9; clone_size: few; cdr3_aa: CASSPPQGIGPQHF; cdr3_nt: TGTGCCAGCAGCCCACCCCAGGGAATTGGGCCCCAGCATTTT
j_call: TRBJ2-1; d_call: NA; v_call: TRBV9; clone_size: NA; cdr3_aa: CASSGGGLNEQFF; cdr3_nt: TGTGCCAGCAGCGGGGGTGGGCTTAATGAGCAGTTCTTC
j_call: TRBJ2-2; d_call: NA; v_call: TRBV7-6; clone_size: NA; cdr3_aa: CASSLVPPPAGELFF; cdr3_nt: TGTGCCAGCAGCTTAGTACCGCCTCCCGCAGGGGAGCTGTTTTTT
j_call: TRBJ2-3; d_call: TRBD2; v_call: TRBV28; clone_size: NA; cdr3_aa: CASSLPSGLTDTQYF; cdr3_nt: TGTGCCAGCAGTTTGCCTAGCGGGCTAACAGATACGCAGTATTTT
j_call: TRBJ1-1; d_call: NA; v_call: TRBV29-1; clone_size: NA; cdr3_aa: CSVEGGEAFF; cdr3_nt: TGCAGCGTTGAAGGGGGGGAGGCTTTCTTT
j_call: TRBJ2-2; d_call: NA; v_call: TRBV5-1; clone_size: once; cdr3_aa: CASSLARSGVDGELFF; cdr3_nt: TGCGCCAGCAGCTTGGCTCGGTCAGGGGTGGACGGGGAGCTGTTTTTT
j_call: TRBJ1-1; d_call: NA; v_call: TRBV5-1; clone_size: NA; cdr3_aa: CASSLQGMNTEAFF; cdr3_nt: TGCGCCAGCAGCTTACAGGGTATGAACACTGAAGCTTTCTTT
j_call: TRBJ2-7; d_call: NA; v_call: TRBV5-5; clone_size: NA; cdr3_aa: CASRTGGTAGPYEQYF; cdr3_nt: TGTGCCAGCAGAACCGGGGGGACAGCCGGGCCCTACGAGCAGTACTTC
j_call: TRBJ2-3; d_call: NA; v_call: TRBV19; clone_size: NA; cdr3_aa: CASAGQTTDTQYF; cdr3_nt: TGTGCCAGTGCGGGGCAGACCACAGATACGCAGTATTTT
j_call: TRBJ1-4; d_call: NA; v_call: TRBV6-6; clone_size: once; cdr3_aa: CASSSDEKLFF; cdr3_nt: TGTGCCAGCAGTTCGGATGAAAAACTGTTTTTT
j_call: TRBJ2-7; d_call: TRBD2; v_call: TRBV19; clone_size: once; cdr3_aa: CASSMWTSGRDEQYF; cdr3_nt: TGTGCCAGTAGTATGTGGACTAGCGGGAGGGACGAGCAGTACTTC
j_call: TRBJ2-5; d_call: NA; v_call: TRBV7-2; clone_size: NA; cdr3_aa: CASSLVETQYF; cdr3_nt: TGTGCCAGCAGCTTAGTGGAGACCCAGTACTTC
j_call: TRBJ1-5; d_call: TRBD1; v_call: TRBV5-1; clone_size: NA; cdr3_aa: CASSLEGTDNQPQHF; cdr3_nt: TGCGCCAGCAGCTTGGAAGGGACAGATAATCAGCCCCAGCATTTT
j_call: TRBJ1-5; d_call: NA; v_call: TRBV6-1; clone_size: once; cdr3_aa: CASIETGKEPQHF; cdr3_nt: TGTGCCAGCATTGAAACAGGGAAAGAGCCCCAGCATTTT
j_call: TRBJ2-1; d_call: TRBD2; v_call: TRBV7-3; clone_size: few; cdr3_aa: CASSTGPGTSGRGNEQFF; cdr3_nt: TGTGCCAGCAGCACCGGTCCCGGGACTAGCGGGAGAGGCAATGAGCAGTTCTTC
j_call: TRBJ2-1; d_call: NA; v_call: TRBV7-9; clone_size: once; cdr3_aa: CASSLAGSRVNNEQFF; cdr3_nt: TGTGCCAGCAGCTTAGCAGGGAGCCGGGTGAACAATGAGCAGTTCTTC
j_call: TRBJ1-1; d_call: NA; v_call: TRBV4-2; clone_size: NA; cdr3_aa: CASSQVGQSNTEAFF; cdr3_nt: TGTGCCAGCAGCCAAGTGGGGCAGTCGAACACTGAAGCTTTCTTT
j_call: TRBJ2-1; d_call: NA; v_call: TRBV7-9; clone_size: once; cdr3_aa: CASSPRDMEVWNEQFF; cdr3_nt: TGTGCCAGCAGCCCCAGGGACATGGAGGTATGGAATGAGCAGTTCTTC
j_call: TRBJ2-3; d_call: TRBD2; v_call: TRBV4-1; clone_size: NA; cdr3_aa: CASSQRTSGNHLTQYF; cdr3_nt: TGCGCCAGCAGCCAAAGGACTAGCGGGAACCATCTAACGCAGTATTTT
j_call: TRBJ2-7; d_call: NA; v_call: TRBV28; clone_size: once; cdr3_aa: CASSFVSYEQYF; cdr3_nt: TGTGCCAGCAGTTTCGTATCCTACGAGCAGTACTTC
j_call: TRBJ1-2; d_call: NA; v_call: TRBV18; clone_size: NA; cdr3_aa: CASSRENYGYTF; cdr3_nt: TGTGCCAGCTCACGGGAGAACTATGGCTACACCTTC
j_call: TRBJ1-5; d_call: TRBD1; v_call: TRBV15; clone_size: NA; cdr3_aa: CATSDRENQPQHF; cdr3_nt: TGTGCCACCAGCGACAGGGAAAATCAGCCCCAGCATTTT
j_call: TRBJ2-1; d_call: NA; v_call: TRBV7-6; clone_size: once; cdr3_aa: CASSLVGPPYNEQFF; cdr3_nt: TGTGCCAGCAGCTTAGTGGGGCCTCCCTACAATGAGCAGTTCTTC
j_call: TRBJ1-1; d_call: NA; v_call: TRBV5-5; clone_size: NA; cdr3_aa: CASSFASVNTEAFF; cdr3_nt: TGTGCCAGCAGCTTCGCCAGTGTGAACACTGAAGCTTTCTTT
j_call: TRBJ1-1; d_call: NA; v_call: TRBV6-6; clone_size: NA; cdr3_aa: CASRIRWNTEAFF; cdr3_nt: TGTGCCAGCAGGATTAGATGGAACACTGAAGCTTTCTTT
j_call: TRBJ1-2; d_call: TRBD1; v_call: TRBV6-6; clone_size: NA; cdr3_aa: CASSSAGTGGAGGYTF; cdr3_nt: TGTGCCAGCAGTTCAGCCGGGACAGGGGGCGCGGGCGGCTACACCTTC
j_call: TRBJ2-1; d_call: TRBD2; v_call: TRBV12-5; clone_size: once; cdr3_aa: CASGLLLAGGRYNEQFF; cdr3_nt: TGTGCTAGTGGTTTGTTGCTAGCGGGAGGTCGGTACAATGAGCAGTTCTTC
j_call: TRBJ2-1; d_call: NA; v_call: TRBV28; clone_size: NA; cdr3_aa: CASRFRTSRYNEQFF; cdr3_nt: TGTGCCAGCAGGTTCAGGACTTCGAGGTACAATGAGCAGTTCTTC
j_call: TRBJ2-5; d_call: TRBD1; v_call: TRBV18; clone_size: NA; cdr3_aa: CASAPPRGLQETQYF; cdr3_nt: TGTGCCAGCGCCCCGCCAAGGGGGCTTCAAGAGACCCAGTACTTC
j_call: TRBJ2-7; d_call: NA; v_call: TRBV18; clone_size: NA; cdr3_aa: CASSPAVGSYEQYF; cdr3_nt: TGTGCCAGCTCACCAGCGGTGGGTTCCTACGAGCAGTACTTC
j_call: TRBJ2-5; d_call: TRBD2; v_call: TRBV9; clone_size: NA; cdr3_aa: CASSRTSEVARTQYF; cdr3_nt: TGTGCCAGCAGCCGGACTAGCGAAGTGGCGCGGACCCAGTACTTC
j_call: TRBJ2-7; d_call: NA; v_call: TRBV6-5; clone_size: NA; cdr3_aa: CASSYWRGALEQYF; cdr3_nt: TGTGCCAGCAGTTACTGGAGGGGGGCACTCGAGCAGTACTTC